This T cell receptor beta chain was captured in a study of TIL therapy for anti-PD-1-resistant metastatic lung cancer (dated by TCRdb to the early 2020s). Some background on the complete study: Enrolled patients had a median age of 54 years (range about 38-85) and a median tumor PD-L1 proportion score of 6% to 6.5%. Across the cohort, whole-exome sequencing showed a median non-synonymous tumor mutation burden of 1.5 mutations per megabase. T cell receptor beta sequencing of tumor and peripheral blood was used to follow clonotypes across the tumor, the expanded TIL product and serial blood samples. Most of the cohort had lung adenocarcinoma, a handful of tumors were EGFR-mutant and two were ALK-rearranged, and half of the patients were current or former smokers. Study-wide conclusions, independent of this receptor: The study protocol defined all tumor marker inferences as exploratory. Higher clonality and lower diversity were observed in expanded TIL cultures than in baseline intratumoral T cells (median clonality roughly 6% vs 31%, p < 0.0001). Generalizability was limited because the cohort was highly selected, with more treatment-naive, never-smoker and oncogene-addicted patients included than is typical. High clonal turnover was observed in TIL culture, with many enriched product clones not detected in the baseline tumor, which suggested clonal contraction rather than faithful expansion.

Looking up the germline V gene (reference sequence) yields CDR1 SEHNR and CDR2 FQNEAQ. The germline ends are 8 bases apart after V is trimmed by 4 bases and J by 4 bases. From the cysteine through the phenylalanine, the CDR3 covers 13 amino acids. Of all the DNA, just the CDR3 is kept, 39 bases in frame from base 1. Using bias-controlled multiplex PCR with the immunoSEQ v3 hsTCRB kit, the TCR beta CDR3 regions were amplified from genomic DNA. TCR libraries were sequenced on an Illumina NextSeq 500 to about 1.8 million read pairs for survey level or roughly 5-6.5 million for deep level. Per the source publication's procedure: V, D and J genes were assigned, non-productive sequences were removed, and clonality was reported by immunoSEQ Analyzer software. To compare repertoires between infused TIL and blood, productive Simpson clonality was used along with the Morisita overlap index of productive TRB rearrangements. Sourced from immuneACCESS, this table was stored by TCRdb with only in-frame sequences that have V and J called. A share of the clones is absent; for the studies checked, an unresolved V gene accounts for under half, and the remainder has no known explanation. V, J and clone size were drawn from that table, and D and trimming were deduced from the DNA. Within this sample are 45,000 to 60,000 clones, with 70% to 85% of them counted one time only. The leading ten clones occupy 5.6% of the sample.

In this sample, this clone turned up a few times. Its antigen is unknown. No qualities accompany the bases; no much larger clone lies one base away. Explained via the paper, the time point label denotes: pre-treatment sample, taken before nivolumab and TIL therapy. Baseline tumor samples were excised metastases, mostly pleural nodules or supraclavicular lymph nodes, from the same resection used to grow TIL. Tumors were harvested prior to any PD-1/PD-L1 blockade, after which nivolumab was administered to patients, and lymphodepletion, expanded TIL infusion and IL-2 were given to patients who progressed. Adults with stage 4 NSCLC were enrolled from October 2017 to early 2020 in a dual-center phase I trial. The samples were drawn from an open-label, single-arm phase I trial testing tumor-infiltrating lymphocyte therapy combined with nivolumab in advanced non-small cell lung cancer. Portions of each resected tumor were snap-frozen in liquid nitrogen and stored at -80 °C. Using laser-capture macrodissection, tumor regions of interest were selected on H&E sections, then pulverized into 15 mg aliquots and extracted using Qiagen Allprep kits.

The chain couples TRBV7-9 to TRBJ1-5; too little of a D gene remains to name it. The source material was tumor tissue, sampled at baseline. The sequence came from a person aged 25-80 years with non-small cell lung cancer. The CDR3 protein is CASSSVGNQPQHF. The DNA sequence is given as TGTGCCAGCAGCTCGGTGGGGAATCAGCCCCAGCATTTT.